This TCR beta chain was recorded in a study of blood T cell repertoires in COVID-19. Background on the study: The analysed material was cDNA or gDNA that came from T cells, B-cell-depleted T cells, or PBMCs.

This CDR3 spans 14 amino acids. The V and J ends lost 3 bases and 1 base respectively, with 9 bases between them. Germline lookup yields CDR1 SGHTA and CDR2 FQGNSA. The table came from immunoSEQ multiplex PCR; TCRdb's copy has only in-frame clones and leaves some out. The sample lists roughly 240,000 clones, about 91% occurring once. The chain employs TRBV7-2 and TRBJ1-1, with D possibly TRBD1 on 6 matching bases. The sequence derives from a woman aged 40-49 years with acute COVID-19. The specimen sequenced was PBMCs or T cells enriched from blood (not recorded which). The CDR3 loop is CASSFPRGNTEAFF. CDR3 in DNA: TGTGCCAGCAGCTTTCCCAGGGGGAACACTGAAGCTTTCTTT.